This T cell receptor beta chain was sequenced for a study of OX40 agonist ivuxolimab in advanced cancers. The germline V gene encodes CDR1 LNHDA and CDR2 SQIVND (reference sequence). This CDR3 region has 13 residues. Trimming removed 2 bases from V and 2 bases from J, with 6 bases in between. The assay was immunoSEQ multiplex PCR, and TCRdb's table has in-frame clones only and misses some. The sample shows 35,000 to 40,000 clones, more than 75% of them seen only once. The clonotype comes from an adult with an advanced solid tumor such as melanoma, head and neck, liver or kidney cancer. The chain combines TRBV19 with TRBJ1-2; possibly TRBD1 for D (6 bases). The starting material was CD4+ or CD8+ T cells sorted from blood, obtained in a trial of the OX40 agonist ivuxolimab. CDR3 residues: CASSIQGNYGYTF. The CDR3 bases are TGTGCCAGTAGTATACAGGGGAACTATGGCTACACCTTC.